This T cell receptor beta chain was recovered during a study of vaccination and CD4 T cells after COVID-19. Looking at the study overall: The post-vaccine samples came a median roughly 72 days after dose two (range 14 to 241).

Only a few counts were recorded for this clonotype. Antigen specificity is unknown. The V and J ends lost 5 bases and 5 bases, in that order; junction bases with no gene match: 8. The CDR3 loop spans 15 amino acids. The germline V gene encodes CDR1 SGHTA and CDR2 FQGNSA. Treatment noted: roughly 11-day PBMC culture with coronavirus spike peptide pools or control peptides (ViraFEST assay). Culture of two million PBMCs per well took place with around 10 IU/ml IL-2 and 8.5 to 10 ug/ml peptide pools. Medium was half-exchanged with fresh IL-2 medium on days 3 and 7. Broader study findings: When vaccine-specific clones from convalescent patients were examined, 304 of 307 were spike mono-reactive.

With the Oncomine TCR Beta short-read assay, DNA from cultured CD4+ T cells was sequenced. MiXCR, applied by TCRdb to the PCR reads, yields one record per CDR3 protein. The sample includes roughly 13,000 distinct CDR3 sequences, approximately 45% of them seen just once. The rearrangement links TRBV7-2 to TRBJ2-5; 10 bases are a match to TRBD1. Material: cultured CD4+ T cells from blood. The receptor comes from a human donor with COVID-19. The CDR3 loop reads CASSQGQGTVETQYF. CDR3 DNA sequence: TGTGCCAGCAGCCAGGGACAGGGGACGGTGGAGACCCAGTACTTC.